Reported below is one TCR beta chain. Its antigen is as yet unknown. This CDR3 comprises 15 residues. Germline lookup yields CDR1 SQVTM and CDR2 ANQGSEA. Trimming removed 3 bases from V and 5 bases from J, with 19 bases in between. This sample is drawn from a study of cytomegalovirus exposure and HLA in healthy donors. Findings and caveats of the study: Highly shared variants forming one cluster were likely a sequencing artifact. 164 TCR beta chains were listed as cytomegalovirus-associated.

With 60 Vbeta and 13 Jbeta primers, the PCR was carried out. The protocol was immunoSEQ multiplex PCR, while the TCRdb copy is restricted to in-frame clones and leaves out a portion. The sample lists approximately 140,000 clones, 55% to 75% occurring once. The chain uses TRBV29-1 and TRBJ2-5, with D tentatively TRBD2 (6 bases). Sequenced input: PBMCs. This clonotype was obtained from a human donor in good health. CDR3: CSVEGGRGRGETQYF. The DNA of the CDR3 is TGCAGCGTTGAGGGGGGACGGGGTCGGGGGGAGACCCAGTACTTC.